Each of the 11 T cell receptor beta chains below was sequenced from the same sample in a study of blood T cell repertoires in COVID-19. Assay: immunoSEQ multiplex PCR; the TCRdb copy retains only in-frame clones and omits some. The sample has over 90,000 clones; 85% to 90% are singletons. Sequenced: peripheral blood. These receptors all stem from a woman in her fifties or sixties in a cohort sampled during active or convalescent COVID-19.

J is TRBJ2-1 and V is TRBV27; 11 bases are a match to TRBD2. The CDR3 covers 15 residues. The germline gives CDR1 MNHEY, CDR2 SMNVEV (reference sequence). Trimming removed 5 bases from V and 10 bases from J; junction bases left unmatched: 10. CDR3 nucleotides: TGTGCCAGCAGTCCGACTAGCGGGACCCCCTGGGAGCAGTTCTTC. This translates into CASSPTSGTPWEQFF.

This chain connects TRBV5-1 to TRBJ2-1, with TRBD2 matching 10 bases. CDR3 length equals 17 residues. Germline assignment: CDR1 SGHRS and CDR2 YFSETQ. With 2 bases clipped from V and 3 bases from J, the junction kept 8 bases outside the gene matches. The CDR3 region has the DNA TGCGCCAGCAGCTTCCGGGTTGTAGCGGGAGGCTACAATGAGCAGTTCTTC. Its translation: CASSFRVVAGGYNEQFF.

The rearrangement links TRBV15 to TRBJ2-2; no clear D gene. Looked up from germline, CDR1 is LNHNV and CDR2 is YYDKDF (reference sequence). Deletions cut 0 bases from V and 4 bases from J, with 9 bases between. The CDR3 has 15 residues. The CDR3 protein is CATSRDKLGTGELFF. CDR3 coding DNA: TGTGCCACCAGCAGAGATAAACTTGGCACCGGGGAGCTGTTTTTT.

The chain uses TRBV5-1 and TRBJ1-2; no clear D gene. Germline V gene lookup returns CDR1 SGHRS and CDR2 YFSETQ. This CDR3 is built from 15 residues. Trimming removed 0 bases from V and 5 bases from J, with 14 bases in between. In DNA form, the CDR3 reads TGCGCCAGCAGCTTGGACTGGGGAGGCGGGTATGGCTACACCTTC. Translation: CASSLDWGGGYGYTF. The whole variable domain, remainder taken from reference TRBV5-1 and TRBJ1-2, is KAGVTQTPRYLIKTRGQQVTLSCSPISGHRSVSWYQQTPGQGLQFLFEYFSETQRNKGNFPGRFSGRQFSNSRSEMNVSTLELGDSALYLCASSLDWGGGYGYTFGSGTRLTVV.

The CDR3 loop is CASSLNRVAGANVLTF. CDR3 in DNA: TGTGCCAGCAGCCTGAACAGGGTGGCCGGGGCCAACGTCCTGACTTTC. The genes are TRBV7-8 and TRBJ2-6, with D possibly matching TRBD1 (6 bases). Germline CDR1 SGHVS, CDR2 FQNEAQ. Trimming shortened V by 5 bases and J by 4 bases, and 15 bases separated the two germline ends. The length of the CDR3 is 16 residues.

This chain uses TRBV5-1 with TRBJ2-5, with a tentative D call TRBD2 (6 bases). V lost 4 bases to trimming and J lost 5 bases, with 24 bases between them. The CDR3 consists of 17 residues. From germline, CDR1 is SGHRS and CDR2 YFSETQ. DNA of the CDR3: TGCGCCAGCAGCCCCGCACCGGGCGGAGGGCTGGGGGAGACCCAGTACTTC. It yields the protein CASSPAPGGGLGETQYF.

This chain links TRBV19 with TRBJ2-2; D uncertain. The CDR3 totals 15 residues. The germline V gene has CDR1 LNHDA and CDR2 SQIVND (reference sequence). V lost 4 bases, J lost 0 bases, and 9 bases lay in between. CDR3 nucleotides: TGTGCCAGTAGTAAGGCGGCTGCGAACACCGGGGAGCTGTTTTTT. This codes for CASSKAAANTGELFF.

This clone came up once. The J gene is TRBJ1-3, the V gene TRBV6-5, with D unclear. Germline V gene sequence: CDR1 MNHEY, CDR2 SVGAGI. V was cut by 0 bases and J by 0 bases, with 9 bases left in between. The CDR3 runs to 16 residues. This CDR3 reads CASSYSWSNSGNTIYF. In nucleotides, the CDR3 is TGTGCCAGCAGTTACTCATGGAGTAACTCTGGAAACACCATATATTTT.

This clone occurred once. This rearrangement joins TRBV11-3 to TRBJ2-1, with 11 bases aligning to TRBD1. Trimming at V came to 5 bases and at J to 9 bases, leaving 9 bases not matched to a gene. The V gene's germline CDR1 is SGHNT and CDR2 YENEEA. This CDR3 is 15 amino acids long. The CDR3 spells CASSPGTGGKIEQFF. DNA of the CDR3: TGTGCCAGCAGCCCCGGGACAGGGGGTAAGATTGAGCAGTTCTTC.

The rearrangement uses TRBV19 and TRBJ1-1; weak D call: TRBD1 (5 bases). The germline V and J ends were trimmed by 6 bases and 9 bases, with 11 bases remaining between them. Per germline, CDR1 LNHDA and CDR2 SQIVND (reference sequence). This CDR3 is built from 11 residues. CDR3 nucleotide sequence: TGTGCCAGTAGATATACAGGTAAAGCTTTCTTT. Translated, it gives CASRYTGKAFF.

The V call is TRBV19, the J call TRBJ2-7; D is ambiguous. Germline V lookup: CDR1 LNHDA, CDR2 SQIVND (reference sequence). The CDR3 loop spans 13 amino acids. Between the trimmed V and J ends, which lost 9 bases and 0 bases, there was a span of 12 bases. This chain's CDR3 is CASQDRASYEQYF. The CDR3 coding sequence is TGTGCCAGCCAGGATAGAGCCTCCTACGAGCAGTACTTC.